Given below is one TCR beta chain in context. This clonotype was seen repeatedly, ten times or more. The clone's antigen remains unknown. No qualities accompany the bases; no much larger clone lies one base away. Trimming takes 4 bases off V and 2 bases off J; junction bases not matched to a gene: 2. The CDR3 holds 12 amino acids from the cysteine to the phenylalanine. Only the CDR3 part of the read is kept: 36 bases, read in frame from the first base. The germline V gene (reference sequence) gives CDR1 as DFQATT and CDR2 as SNEGSKA. The data are from a study of T cells after yellow fever vaccination (dated by TCRdb to the late 2010s). As for the study more broadly: The SMART-Seq v4 Ultra Low Input RNA kit was used to prepare libraries from fractions with low cell numbers. To track T-cell clones before and after primary and booster YFV17D yellow fever vaccination, bulk TCR alpha and beta repertoires were sequenced longitudinally. The cohort comprised two healthy male donors, one aged 18 to 29 and one aged 30 to 40 years. Blood was drawn at multiple timepoints before and after primary and secondary immunization, with bulk PBMC replicates and cell subsets isolated.

What the work shows at the level of the full study, not this receptor alone: Computational filtering was required because FACS-sorted repertoires could contain abundant contaminating clonotypes from the bulk population. Only a couple of donors were included in the study, so the extent to which the findings can be generalized is limited. After the booster, most of the clones that had expanded following primary vaccination were detected again (around 95% of CD4 and roughly nine tenths of CD8), which suggests that memory was broadly maintained. The secondary T-cell response was found to be weaker but faster than the primary response, with a peak reached on day 5 rather than on day 15. A small share of clonotypes occurred in both CD4 and CD8 compartments, likely arising from convergent recombination.

The label giving this sample's treatment or condition can be read as: live attenuated yellow fever vaccine strain. PBMCs were isolated from peripheral blood using a standard Ficoll-Paque protocol. CD4 and CD8 T-cell fractions were isolated with Dynabeads CD4 and CD8 positive selection kits. RNA was extracted with TriZol from bulk PBMCs, CD4 and CD8 fractions, and dextramer-positive and dextramer-negative fractions. TCR cDNA was synthesized by 5'RACE template switching, which introduced a universal primer site and unique molecular identifiers. Priming for cDNA synthesis came from both the TCR alpha and TCR beta constant segments. Libraries were amplified in two PCR steps, with sample barcodes and sequencing adapters added in the second step. Sequencing of libraries was done on Illumina HiSeq 2500 (2x100 bp) or NovaSeq (2x150 bp). The study's processing was this. Demultiplexing of reads and collapsing into UMI consensus sequences were performed with MIGEC, and V(D)J alignment was carried out with MiXCR. Using edgeR on replicate PBMC samples, clonotypes were called vaccine-responding if FDR was below 0.01 and the log2 fold change was above 5 up to day 15. Each bulk clonotype received a CD4 or CD8 identity based on whether the sequenced CD4 or CD8 repertoire contained that clonotype at higher abundance. TCRdb reanalyzed the raw reads on its own, using fastp at Q25 for trimming and MiXCR for clone calling, and kept in-frame beta chains. Duplicate CDR3 protein sequences are folded into a single record with the most common DNA and genes. The V and J calls reflect TCRdb's pipeline rather than the authors' work. This sample comprises approximately 150,000 distinct CDR3 sequences, approximately 7.7% of them detected only once. Of the sample, less than 0.85% is held by the ten largest clones.

The sequence came from a man aged 30-40 years who received the YFV17D yellow fever vaccine. The receptor chain draws on TRBV20-1 and TRBJ2-7, with 7 middle bases fitting TRBD1. Source: CD4+ T cells sorted from PBMCs, taken 5 days after the yellow fever booster vaccination. The DNA sequence is given as TGCAGTGCTACCCAGGGGGCCTACGAGCAGTACTTC. The encoded protein is CSATQGAYEQYF.